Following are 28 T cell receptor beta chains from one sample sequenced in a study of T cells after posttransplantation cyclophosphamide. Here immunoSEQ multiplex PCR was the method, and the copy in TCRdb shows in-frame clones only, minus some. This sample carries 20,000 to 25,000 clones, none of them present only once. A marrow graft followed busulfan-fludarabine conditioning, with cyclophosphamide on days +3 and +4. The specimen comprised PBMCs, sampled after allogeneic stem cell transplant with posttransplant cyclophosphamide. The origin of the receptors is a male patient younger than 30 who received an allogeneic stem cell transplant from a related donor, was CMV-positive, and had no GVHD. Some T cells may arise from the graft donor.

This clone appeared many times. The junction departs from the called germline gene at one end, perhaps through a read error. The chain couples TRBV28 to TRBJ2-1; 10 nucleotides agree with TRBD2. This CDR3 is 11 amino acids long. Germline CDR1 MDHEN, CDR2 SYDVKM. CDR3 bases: TGTGCCAGCAGCCCTGGGACTAGCGTGGTCTTC. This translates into CASSPGTSVVF.

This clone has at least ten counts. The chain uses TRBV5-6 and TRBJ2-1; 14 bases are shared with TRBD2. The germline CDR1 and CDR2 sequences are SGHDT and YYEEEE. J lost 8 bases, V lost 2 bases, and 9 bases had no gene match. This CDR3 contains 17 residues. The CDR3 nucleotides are TGTGCCAGCAGCTTTTGGACTAGCGGGGGGATCTTGGATGAGCAGTTCTTC. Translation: CASSFWTSGGILDEQFF.

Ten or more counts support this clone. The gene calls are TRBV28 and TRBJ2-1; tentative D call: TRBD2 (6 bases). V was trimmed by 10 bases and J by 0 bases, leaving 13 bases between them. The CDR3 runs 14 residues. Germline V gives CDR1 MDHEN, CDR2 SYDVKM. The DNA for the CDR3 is TGTGCCACCCAGCGGAGGGTCTCCTACAATGAGCAGTTCTTC. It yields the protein CATQRRVSYNEQFF. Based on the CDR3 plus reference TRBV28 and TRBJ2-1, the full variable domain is DVKVTQSSRYLVKRTGEKVFLECVQDMDHENMFWYRQDPGLGLRLIYFSYDVKMKEKGDIPEGYSVSREKKERFSLILESASTNQTSMYLCATQRRVSYNEQFFGPGTRLTVL.

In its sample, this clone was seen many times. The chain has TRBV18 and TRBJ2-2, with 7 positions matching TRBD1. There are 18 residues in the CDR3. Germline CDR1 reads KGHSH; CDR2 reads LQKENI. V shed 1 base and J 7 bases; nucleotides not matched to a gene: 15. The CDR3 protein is CASSPLKETGMADGELFF. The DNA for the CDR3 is TGTGCCAGCTCACCACTTAAGGAGACAGGGATGGCGGACGGGGAGCTGTTTTTT.

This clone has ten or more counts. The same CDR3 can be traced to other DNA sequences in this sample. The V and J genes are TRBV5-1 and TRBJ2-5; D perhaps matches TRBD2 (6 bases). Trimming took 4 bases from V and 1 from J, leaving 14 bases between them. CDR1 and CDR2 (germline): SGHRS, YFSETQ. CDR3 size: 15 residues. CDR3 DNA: TGCGCCAGCAGCAAATGGGACTCACTCCAAGAGACCCAGTACTTC. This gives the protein CASSKWDSLQETQYF. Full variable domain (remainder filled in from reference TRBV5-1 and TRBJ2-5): KAGVTQTPRYLIKTRGQQVTLSCSPISGHRSVSWYQQTPGQGLQFLFEYFSETQRNKGNFPGRFSGRQFSNSRSEMNVSTLELGDSALYLCASSKWDSLQETQYFGPGTRLLVL.

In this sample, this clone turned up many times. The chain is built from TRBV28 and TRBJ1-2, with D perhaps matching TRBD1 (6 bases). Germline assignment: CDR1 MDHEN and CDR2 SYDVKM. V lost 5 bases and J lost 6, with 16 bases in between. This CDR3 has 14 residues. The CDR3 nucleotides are TGTGCCAGCAGTCCGTCAGGGGAAGGGCATGGCTACACCTTC. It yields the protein CASSPSGEGHGYTF.

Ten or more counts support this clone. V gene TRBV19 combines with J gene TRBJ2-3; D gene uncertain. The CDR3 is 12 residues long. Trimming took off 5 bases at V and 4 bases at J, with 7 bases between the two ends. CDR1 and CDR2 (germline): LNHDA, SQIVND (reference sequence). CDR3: CASSPRADTQYF. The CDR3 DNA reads TGTGCCAGTAGTCCCCGGGCAGATACGCAGTATTTT.

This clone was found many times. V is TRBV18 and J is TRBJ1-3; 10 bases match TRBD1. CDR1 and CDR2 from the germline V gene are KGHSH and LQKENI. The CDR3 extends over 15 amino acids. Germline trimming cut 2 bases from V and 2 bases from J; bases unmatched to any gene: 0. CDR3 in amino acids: CASSPGTGAGNTIYF. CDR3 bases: TGTGCCAGCTCACCAGGGACAGGGGCTGGAAACACCATATATTTT.

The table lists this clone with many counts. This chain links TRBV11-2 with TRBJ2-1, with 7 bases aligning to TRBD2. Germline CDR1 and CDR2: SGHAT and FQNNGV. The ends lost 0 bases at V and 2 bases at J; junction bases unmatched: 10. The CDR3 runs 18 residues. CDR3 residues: CASSLDQRRGVPYNEQFF. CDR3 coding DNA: TGTGCCAGCAGCTTAGATCAACGACGGGGGGTCCCCTACAATGAGCAGTTCTTC.

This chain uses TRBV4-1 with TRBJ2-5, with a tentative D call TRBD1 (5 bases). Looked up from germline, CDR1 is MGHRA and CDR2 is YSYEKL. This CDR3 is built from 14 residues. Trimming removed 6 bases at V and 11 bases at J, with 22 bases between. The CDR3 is CASSHKDSTLGQYF. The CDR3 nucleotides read TGCGCCAGCAGTCACAAAGACAGTACCTTGGGACAGTACTTC.

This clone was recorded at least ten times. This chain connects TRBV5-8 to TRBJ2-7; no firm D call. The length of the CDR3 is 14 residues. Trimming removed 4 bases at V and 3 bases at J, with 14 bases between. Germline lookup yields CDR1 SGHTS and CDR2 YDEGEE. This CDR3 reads CASSPGSLLYEQYF. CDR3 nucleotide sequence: TGTGCCAGCAGCCCCGGGTCCTTGCTCTACGAGCAGTACTTC.

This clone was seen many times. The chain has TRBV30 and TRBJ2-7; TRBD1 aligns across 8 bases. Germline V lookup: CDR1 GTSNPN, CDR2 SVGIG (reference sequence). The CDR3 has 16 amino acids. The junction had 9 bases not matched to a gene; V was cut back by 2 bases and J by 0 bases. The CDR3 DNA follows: TGTGCCTGGAGTAATCCCAGGGGGCCGAGCTCCTACGAGCAGTACTTC. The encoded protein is CAWSNPRGPSSYEQYF.

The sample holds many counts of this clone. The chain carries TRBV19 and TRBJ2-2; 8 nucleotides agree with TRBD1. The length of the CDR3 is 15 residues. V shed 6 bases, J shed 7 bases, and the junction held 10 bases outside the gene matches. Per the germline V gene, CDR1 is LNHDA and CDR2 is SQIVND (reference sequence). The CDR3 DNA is TGTGCCAGTAGAAACCCGACAGGGGTGGACGGGGAGCTGTTTTTT. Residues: CASRNPTGVDGELFF. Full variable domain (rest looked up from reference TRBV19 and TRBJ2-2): DGGITQSPKYLFRKEGQNVTLSCEQNLNHDAMYWYRQDPGQGLRLIYYSQIVNDFQKGDIAEGYSVSREKKESFPLTVTSAQKNPTAFYLCASRNPTGVDGELFFGEGSRLTVL.

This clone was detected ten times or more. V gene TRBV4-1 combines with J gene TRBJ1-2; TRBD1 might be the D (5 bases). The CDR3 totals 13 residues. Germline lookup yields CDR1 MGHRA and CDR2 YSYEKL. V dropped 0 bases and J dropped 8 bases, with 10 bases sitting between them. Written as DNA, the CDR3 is TGCGCCAGCAGCCAAGAATGGCAGGGAGGCTACACCTTC. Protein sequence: CASSQEWQGGYTF.

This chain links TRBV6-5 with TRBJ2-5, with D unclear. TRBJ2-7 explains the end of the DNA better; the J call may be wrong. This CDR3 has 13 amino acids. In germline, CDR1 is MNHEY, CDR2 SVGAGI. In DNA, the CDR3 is TGTGCCAGCAGTTTAGCTCCCGACTACGAGCAGTACTTC. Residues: CASSLAPDYEQYF.

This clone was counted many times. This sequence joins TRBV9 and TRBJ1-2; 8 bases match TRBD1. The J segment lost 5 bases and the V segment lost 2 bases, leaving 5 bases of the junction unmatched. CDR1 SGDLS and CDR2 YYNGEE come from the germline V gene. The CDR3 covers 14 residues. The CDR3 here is CASSVGTGLYGYTF. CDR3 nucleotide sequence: TGTGCCAGCAGCGTGGGGACAGGTCTTTATGGCTACACCTTC.

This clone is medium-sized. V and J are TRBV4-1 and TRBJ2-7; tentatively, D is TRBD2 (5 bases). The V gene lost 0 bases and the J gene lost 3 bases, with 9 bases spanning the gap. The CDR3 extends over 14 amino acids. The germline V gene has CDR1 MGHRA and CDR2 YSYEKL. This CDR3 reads CASSQDRTVYEQYF. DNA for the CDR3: TGCGCCAGCAGCCAAGATCGGACTGTCTACGAGCAGTACTTC.

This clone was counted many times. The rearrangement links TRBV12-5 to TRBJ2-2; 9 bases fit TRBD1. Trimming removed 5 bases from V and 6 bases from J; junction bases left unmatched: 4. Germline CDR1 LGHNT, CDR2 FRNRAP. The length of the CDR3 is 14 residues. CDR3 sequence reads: CASGRTGVSGELFF. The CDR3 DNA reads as TGTGCTAGTGGTAGGACAGGGGTGTCCGGGGAGCTGTTTTTT.

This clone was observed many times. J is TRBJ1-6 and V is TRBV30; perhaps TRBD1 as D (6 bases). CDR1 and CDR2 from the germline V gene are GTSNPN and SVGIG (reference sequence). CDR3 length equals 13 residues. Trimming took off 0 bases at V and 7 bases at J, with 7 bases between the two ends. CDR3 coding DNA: TGTGCCTGGAGTGTACAGGGCAATTCACCCCTCCACTTT. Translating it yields CAWSVQGNSPLHF.

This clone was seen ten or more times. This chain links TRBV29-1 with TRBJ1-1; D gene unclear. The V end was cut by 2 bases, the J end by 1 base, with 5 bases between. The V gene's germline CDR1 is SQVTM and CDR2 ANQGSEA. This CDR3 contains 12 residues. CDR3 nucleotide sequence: TGCAGCGTTGAACCTACGAACACTGAAGCTTTCTTT. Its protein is CSVEPTNTEAFF.

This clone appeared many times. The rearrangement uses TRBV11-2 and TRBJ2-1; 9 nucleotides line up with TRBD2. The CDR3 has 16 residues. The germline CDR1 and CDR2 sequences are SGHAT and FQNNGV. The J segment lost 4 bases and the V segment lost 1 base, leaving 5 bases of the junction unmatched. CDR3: CASSLGASGRYNEQFF. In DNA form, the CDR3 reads TGTGCCAGCAGCTTAGGAGCAAGCGGGAGGTACAATGAGCAGTTCTTC. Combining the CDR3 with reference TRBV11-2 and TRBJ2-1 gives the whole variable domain EAGVAQSPRYKIIEKRQSVAFWCNPISGHATLYWYQQILGQGPKLLIQFQNNGVVDDSQLPKDRFSAERLKGVDSTLKIQPAKLEDSAVYLCASSLGASGRYNEQFFGPGTRLTVL.

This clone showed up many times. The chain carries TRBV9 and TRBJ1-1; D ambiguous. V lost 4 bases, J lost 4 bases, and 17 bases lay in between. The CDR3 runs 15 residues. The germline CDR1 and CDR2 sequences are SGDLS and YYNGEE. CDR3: CASSSDLGVSTEAFF. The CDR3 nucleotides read TGTGCCAGCAGCTCAGACCTCGGGGTTTCCACTGAAGCTTTCTTT. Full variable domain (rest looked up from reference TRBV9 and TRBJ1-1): DSGVTQTPKHLITATGQRVTLRCSPRSGDLSVYWYQQSLDQGLQFLIQYYNGEERAKGNILERFSAQQFPDLHSELNLSSLELGDSALYFCASSSDLGVSTEAFFGQGTRLTVV.

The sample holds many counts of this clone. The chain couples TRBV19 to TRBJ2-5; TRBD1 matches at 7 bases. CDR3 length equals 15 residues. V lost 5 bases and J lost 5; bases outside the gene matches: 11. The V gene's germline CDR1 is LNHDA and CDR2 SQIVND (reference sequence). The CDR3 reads CASSPETGYEETQYF. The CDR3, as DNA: TGTGCCAGTAGTCCCGAGACAGGGTATGAGGAGACCCAGTACTTC. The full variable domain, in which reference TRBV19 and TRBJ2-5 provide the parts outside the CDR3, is DGGITQSPKYLFRKEGQNVTLSCEQNLNHDAMYWYRQDPGQGLRLIYYSQIVNDFQKGDIAEGYSVSREKKESFPLTVTSAQKNPTAFYLCASSPETGYEETQYFGPGTRLLVL.

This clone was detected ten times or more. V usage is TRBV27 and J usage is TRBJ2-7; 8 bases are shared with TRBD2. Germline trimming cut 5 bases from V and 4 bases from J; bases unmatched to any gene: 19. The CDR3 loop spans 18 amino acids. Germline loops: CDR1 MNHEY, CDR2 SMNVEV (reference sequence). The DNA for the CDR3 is TGTGCCAGCAGTCCGACGGGCCCCCAGCGGGAGATCTTATACGAGCAGTACTTC. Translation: CASSPTGPQREILYEQYF.

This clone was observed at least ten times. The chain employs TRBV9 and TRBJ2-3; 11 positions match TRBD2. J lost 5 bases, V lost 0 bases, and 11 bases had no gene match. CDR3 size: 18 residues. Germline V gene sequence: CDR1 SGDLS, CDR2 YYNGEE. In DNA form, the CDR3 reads TGTGCCAGCAGCGTAGCCCCCTTAGCGGGAGGGCCTGGAGATACGCAGTATTTT. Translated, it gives CASSVAPLAGGPGDTQYF.

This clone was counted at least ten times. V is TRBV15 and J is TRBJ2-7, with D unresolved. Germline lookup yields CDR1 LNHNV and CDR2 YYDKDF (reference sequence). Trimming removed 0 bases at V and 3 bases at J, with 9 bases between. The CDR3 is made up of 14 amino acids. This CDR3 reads CATSREAPLYEQYF. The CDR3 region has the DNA TGTGCCACCAGCAGAGAGGCACCCCTCTACGAGCAGTACTTC. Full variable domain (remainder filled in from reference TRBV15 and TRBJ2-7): DAMVIQNPRYQVTQFGKPVTLSCSQTLNHNVMYWYQQKSSQAPKLLFHYYDKDFNNEADTPDNFQSRRPNTSFCFLDIRSPGLGDTAMYLCATSREAPLYEQYFGPGTRLTVT.

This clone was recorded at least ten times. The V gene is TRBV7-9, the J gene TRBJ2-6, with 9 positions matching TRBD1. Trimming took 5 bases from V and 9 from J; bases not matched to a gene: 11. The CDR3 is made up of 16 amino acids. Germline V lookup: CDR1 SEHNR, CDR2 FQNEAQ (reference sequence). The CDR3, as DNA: TGTGCCAGCAGCCTAACGCGCACAGGGGGCATCAACGTCCTGACTTTC. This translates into CASSLTRTGGINVLTF.

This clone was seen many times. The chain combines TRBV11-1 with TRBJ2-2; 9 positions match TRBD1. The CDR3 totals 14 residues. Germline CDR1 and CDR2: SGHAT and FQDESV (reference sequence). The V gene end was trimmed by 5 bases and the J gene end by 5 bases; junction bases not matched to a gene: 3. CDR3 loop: CASSTGGWTGELFF. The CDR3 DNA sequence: TGTGCCAGCAGCACAGGGGGCTGGACCGGGGAGCTGTTTTTT. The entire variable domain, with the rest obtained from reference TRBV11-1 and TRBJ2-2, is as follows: EAEVAQSPRYKITEKSQAVAFWCDPISGHATLYWYRQILGQGPELLVQFQDESVVDDSQLPKDRFSAERLKGVDSTLKIQPAELGDSAMYLCASSTGGWTGELFFGEGSRLTVL.